Listed here is a single T cell receptor beta chain. Its antigen is as yet unknown. At one boundary the junction diverges from the germline segment, which might be a read error. The CDR3 extends over 17 amino acids. Germline lookup yields CDR1 SGHAT and CDR2 FQNNGV. This sample stems from a study of blood T cells in healthy people across ages. Study findings and constraints: No conclusive comparison of naive versus antigen-experienced cells was possible with unsorted PBMCs.

Next came a second PCR, run for about 6 to 11 cycles, which used a sample-barcoded 5' primer along with a J-beta primer mix. TCRdb re-analysed the 5' RACE reads in MiXCR, keeping a single row per CDR3 protein. Of 1.5 million to 2 million distinct CDR3 sequences in the sample, about 31% were seen once. The individuals who served as donors were healthy Caucasians living in Russia, aged about 6 to 95. The material sequenced was blood. The receptor was derived from a woman in her twenties or thirties in good health. The genes are TRBV11-2 and TRBJ2-1; tentative D call: TRBD2 (5 bases). CDR3 in amino acids: CASGLDLLAHPNNEQFF. The DNA of the CDR3 is TGTGCCAGCGGCTTAGATTTGCTAGCCCACCCGAACAATGAGCAGTTCTTC. Complete variable domain (other parts from reference TRBV11-2 and TRBJ2-1): EAGVAQSPRYKIIEKRQSVAFWCNPISGHATLYWYQQILGQGPKLLIQFQNNGVVDDSQLPKDRFSAERLKGVDSTLKIQPAKLEDSAVYLCASGLDLLAHPNNEQFFGPGTRLTVL.